The 27 T cell receptor beta chains below all came from one sample that was sequenced in a study of T-cell memory formation after mild COVID-19. TCRdb fed the 5' RACE reads into MiXCR, producing one record per CDR3 protein. Of about 560,000 distinct CDR3 sequences listed, about a fifth are singletons. Sequenced: PBMCs or a T cell subset sorted from them (not recorded which). All receptors derive from an adult woman who had mild COVID-19 (a few samples of this study predate the infection). Cell type and time point are not known.

The table lists this clonotype with a few counts. This chain links TRBV7-9 with TRBJ2-1, with D perhaps given as TRBD1 or TRBD2 (5 bases each). The CDR3 is made up of 12 amino acids. CDR1 and CDR2 (germline): SEHNR, FQNEAQ (reference sequence). V dropped 5 bases and J dropped 13 bases, with 15 bases sitting between them. CDR3 nucleotides: TGTGCCAGCAGCCCCCGATATCGGGACCAGTTCTTC. Its protein product is CASSPRYRDQFF.

The chain combines TRBV7-3 with TRBJ2-1; 13 positions agree with TRBD2. V dropped 5 bases and J dropped 7; count of bases not matched to a gene: 11. This CDR3 comprises 17 residues. Germline lookup yields CDR1 SGHTA and CDR2 FQGTGA. CDR3 coding DNA: TGTGCCAGCAGCCCTCAACCGGGACTAGCGGGGTTAAATGAGCAGTTCTTC. Protein sequence: CASSPQPGLAGLNEQFF.

The V gene is TRBV24-1, the J gene TRBJ2-2; D call uncertain. V lost 1 base and J lost 15, with 8 bases in between. Germline V gives CDR1 KGHDR, CDR2 SFDVKD. The CDR3 spans 11 residues. The CDR3 loop is CATSDFGRLFF. The CDR3, as DNA: TGTGCCACCAGTGATTTTGGACGGTTGTTTTTT.

V and J are TRBV2 and TRBJ1-5; D possibly corresponds to TRBD1 (5 bases). CDR3 length equals 15 residues. Germline V gene sequence: CDR1 SNHLY, CDR2 FYNNEI. V gave up 1 base and J gave up 6 bases, with 13 bases separating them. The CDR3 sequence: CASSEVGRSLQPQHF. The DNA of the CDR3 is TGTGCCAGCAGTGAAGTGGGACGGAGTCTTCAGCCCCAGCATTTT.

V is TRBV12-3 or TRBV12-4 and J is TRBJ1-5; 9 positions agree with TRBD1. The CDR3 has 14 amino acids. Losses at the gene ends were 7 bases for V and 7 bases for J; bases not matched to a gene: 8. Here the CDR3 DNA reads TGTGCCAGCACCGGGACAGGGCCCGGGCAGCCCCAGCATTTT. Translation: CASTGTGPGQPQHF.

This chain connects TRBV6-2 or TRBV6-3 to TRBJ1-5, with D perhaps TRBD1 (6 bases). Germline V gives CDR1 MNHEY, CDR2 SVGEGT. V was pared by 5 bases and J by 7 bases, with 18 bases between. This CDR3 spans 15 amino acids. The CDR3 loop is CASSTRGFFPQPQHF. The DNA for the CDR3 is TGTGCCAGCAGTACCAGGGGTTTCTTTCCGCAGCCCCAGCATTTT.

This clonotype turned up a few times. The chain employs TRBV7-9 and TRBJ2-2, with 7 nucleotides matching TRBD1. The CDR3 is made up of 16 amino acids. Germline V gives CDR1 SEHNR, CDR2 FQNEAQ (reference sequence). The trim removed 4 bases at V and 3 bases at J, leaving 8 bases unmatched. The CDR3 DNA reads as TGTGCCAGCAGCTCCTTTCAGGGGGTCTACACCGGGGAGCTGTTTTTT. It yields the protein CASSSFQGVYTGELFF.

The chain couples TRBV20-1 to TRBJ2-1; maybe TRBD1 (6 bases). This CDR3 has 14 amino acids. V lost 2 bases to trimming and J lost 4 bases, with 12 bases between them. In germline, CDR1 is DFQATT, CDR2 SNEGSKA (reference sequence). The CDR3 sequence: CSARPLDSYNEQFF. The DNA of the CDR3 is TGCAGTGCTAGACCCCTGGACAGTTACAATGAGCAGTTCTTC.

V gene TRBV3-1 combines with J gene TRBJ2-1, with 9 bases that match TRBD2. With V trimmed by 2 bases and J by 15 bases, 5 bases remained unmatched. The germline V gene encodes CDR1 LGHDT and CDR2 YNNKEL (reference sequence). The CDR3 totals 12 residues. CDR3 sequence (DNA): TGTGCCAGCAGCCAATTAGCGGGAGAAGTGTTCTTC. Its protein product is CASSQLAGEVFF.

This chain joins TRBV6-5 and TRBJ1-1; 11 bases match TRBD1. The CDR3 has 12 residues. From germline, CDR1 is MNHEY and CDR2 SVGAGI. The V gene end was trimmed by 4 bases and the J gene end by 12 bases; junction bases not matched to a gene: 4. The CDR3 DNA is TGTGCCAGCAGTTCCGGGACAGGGGGATCTTTCTTT. It yields the protein CASSSGTGGSFF.

The chain couples TRBV30 to TRBJ1-1, with D hard to call. V dropped 2 bases and J dropped 1 base, with 8 bases sitting between them. Germline CDR1 reads GTSNPN; CDR2 reads SVGIG (reference sequence). This CDR3 is 13 amino acids long. The CDR3 coding sequence is TGTGCCTGGAGTATTTCGTGGAACACTGAAGCTTTCTTT. Translating gives CAWSISWNTEAFF.

The chain carries TRBV7-9 and TRBJ1-2; tentatively, D is TRBD1 (5 bases). CDR3 length equals 15 residues. Germline V gene data show CDR1 as SEHNR and CDR2 as FQNEAQ (reference sequence). Trimming stripped 2 bases from V and 6 bases from J, with 16 bases between. CDR3 region: CASSLPKKDTNGYTF. Here the CDR3 DNA reads TGTGCCAGCAGCTTACCGAAAAAGGACACGAATGGCTACACCTTC.

The chain uses TRBV29-1 and TRBJ2-7, with TRBD1 identical over 7 bases. Germline V gene sequence: CDR1 SQVTM, CDR2 ANQGSEA. Trimming took 4 bases from V and 3 from J; bases not matched to a gene: 6. This CDR3 spans 13 amino acids. The CDR3 DNA reads TGCAGCGTTGGGGGCCGGGACAGCTACGAGCAGTACTTC. It is translated as CSVGGRDSYEQYF.

Relative to its sample, this clonotype is medium-sized (0.01 to 0.1%). The rearrangement uses TRBV9 and TRBJ2-5; the match to TRBD1 covers 8 bases. The J segment lost 4 bases and the V segment lost 4 bases, leaving 6 bases of the junction unmatched. Germline CDR1 and CDR2: SGDLS and YYNGEE. The CDR3 totals 14 residues. The CDR3 loop is CASSKTGAGETQYF. The CDR3 DNA follows: TGTGCCAGCAGCAAGACAGGGGCGGGAGAGACCCAGTACTTC.

Points on this clonotype: An end of the junction does not agree with germline; a read error may underlie this. The DNA of the CDR3 is TGTGCTAGCAGCTTAAGCCTAGCGGGAGGGCGTGCAGATACGCAGTATTTT. Its translation: CASSLSLAGGRADTQYF. This chain uses TRBV7-7 with TRBJ2-3; TRBD2 agrees at 12 bases. The germline gives CDR1 SSHAT, CDR2 FNYEAQ (reference sequence). The CDR3 contains 17 residues.

J is TRBJ1-2 and V is TRBV2; TRBD1 matches at 8 bases. V shed 8 bases and J 4 bases; nucleotides not matched to a gene: 12. Germline CDR1 reads SNHLY; CDR2 reads FYNNEI. This CDR3 contains 15 residues. The CDR3 nucleotides read TGTGCCAGCTCTAGGGGGGACAGGATCCCCTATGGCTACACCTTC. The encoded protein is CASSRGDRIPYGYTF.

This clonotype was detected a few times. The V gene is TRBV4-2, the J gene TRBJ1-5; D remains ambiguous. CDR1 is LGHNA, CDR2 YNFKEQ, per germline. The CDR3 contains 15 residues. Trimming removed 1 base at V and 1 base at J, with 8 bases between. The CDR3 here is CASSQARQSNQPQHF. The DNA for the CDR3 is TGTGCCAGCAGCCAAGCGAGACAAAGCAATCAGCCCCAGCATTTT.

V and J are TRBV20-1 and TRBJ2-7, with TRBD1 identical over 8 bases. The CDR3 has 13 amino acids. Trimming at V came to 3 bases and at J to 4 bases, leaving 5 bases not matched to a gene. Germline V gene sequence: CDR1 DFQATT, CDR2 SNEGSKA (reference sequence). The CDR3 region has the DNA TGCAGTGCTAGGGGCAGGGGGCTATACGAGCAGTACTTC. Translation gives CSARGRGLYEQYF.

This clonotype was found many times. This chain uses TRBV25-1 with TRBJ2-3; D perhaps matches TRBD1 (6 bases). V was pared by 3 bases and J by 0 bases, with 7 bases between. CDR3 length: 14 residues. Germline assignment: CDR1 MGHDK and CDR2 SYGVNS. CDR3 bases: TGTGCCAGCAGTGACAGGGGTAGCACAGATACGCAGTATTTT. As protein: CASSDRGSTDTQYF.

This clonotype came up once. The junction departs from germline at one end; a sequencing error may be responsible. The chain recombines TRBV6-2 or TRBV6-3 with TRBJ2-7; 7 bases match TRBD1. The germline gives CDR1 MNHEY, CDR2 SVGEGT. The CDR3 sequence is 15 residues long. The CDR3 loop reads CASSHSPHRGSEQYF. As DNA, the CDR3 is TGTGCCAGCAGTCACTCGCCCCACAGGGGATCCGAGCAGTACTTC.

This clonotype appeared a few times. The chain couples TRBV6-6 to TRBJ1-1; D remains ambiguous. From germline, CDR1 is MNHNY and CDR2 SVGAGI (reference sequence). The CDR3 sequence is 14 residues long. Trimming removed 6 bases from V and 0 bases from J, with 11 bases in between. The CDR3 here is CASRRDTLNTEAFF. The CDR3 DNA is TGTGCCAGCAGGCGTGACACGTTGAACACTGAAGCTTTCTTT.

The V call is TRBV6-5, the J call TRBJ2-5, with TRBD1 matching 9 bases. V trimming: 7 bases; J trimming: 4 bases; junction bases outside the gene matches: 13. CDR3 size: 16 residues. The germline gives CDR1 MNHEY, CDR2 SVGAGI. CDR3 nucleotide sequence: TGTGCCAGCAATAAGGACGGACAGGGGCGACGAGAGACCCAGTACTTC. This sequence encodes CASNKDGQGRRETQYF.

This clonotype has only one observation. This rearrangement joins TRBV12-3 or TRBV12-4 to TRBJ1-3, with a weak D call TRBD1 (5 bases). The CDR3 sequence is 16 residues long. The ends were cut back, 5 bases at V and 0 bases at J, with 14 bases in the middle. CDR3 loop: CASSPWGGASGNTIYF. The CDR3 nucleotides are TGTGCCAGCAGTCCCTGGGGCGGGGCCTCTGGAAACACCATATATTTT.

V and J are TRBV7-2 and TRBJ2-7, with a possible D match to TRBD2 (6 bases). The CDR3 length is 16 residues. Per germline, CDR1 SGHTA and CDR2 FQGNSA. V lost 6 bases to trimming and J lost 0 bases, with 18 bases between them. The CDR3 DNA reads TGTGCCAGCAGAATTTCCACGGAGGGGTTCTCCTACGAGCAGTACTTC. This encodes CASRISTEGFSYEQYF.

Only a few counts were recorded for this clonotype. The CDR3 here is CAIRTGFPETQYF. CDR3 in DNA: TGTGCCATCAGGACAGGGTTTCCAGAGACCCAGTACTTC. The chain carries TRBV10-3 and TRBJ2-5, with 7 bases identical to TRBD1. CDR1 and CDR2 from the germline V gene are ENHRY and SYGVKD. The CDR3 extends over 13 amino acids. The V and J ends lost 6 bases and 4 bases, in that order; junction bases with no gene match: 5.

CDR3 sequence: CATRSGDYHNEQFF. The CDR3 DNA follows: TGTGCCACCAGATCCGGGGATTACCACAATGAGCAGTTCTTC. The chain joins TRBV24-1 to TRBJ2-1; maybe TRBD2 (5 bases). With 7 bases removed from V and 5 bases from J, the gap between germline ends came to 14 bases. The length of the CDR3 is 14 residues. Germline CDR1 is KGHDR and CDR2 is SFDVKD.

This clonotype was observed a handful of times. The chain employs TRBV12-3 or TRBV12-4 and TRBJ2-2; TRBD1 matches 10 bases. This CDR3 has 16 residues. The V segment lost 6 bases and the J segment 7 bases; nucleotides outside the gene matches: 11. This chain's CDR3 is CASSRLTGGPHGELFF. The DNA for the CDR3 is TGTGCCAGCAGCCGATTGACAGGGGGCCCTCACGGGGAGCTGTTTTTT.